Many counts were recorded for the clone carrying this TCR beta chain. The study profiled TCR beta VDJ and CDR3 using genomic DNA as template. TCRdb re-derived calls from the reads in MiXCR, one entry per CDR3 protein. Seen here are about 220,000 distinct CDR3 sequences, approximately 35% observed once, and the top ten hold 1.1%. This specimen belongs to a study of CD8+CD57+ T cells in acquired aplastic anemia. Germline V gene lookup returns CDR1 LNHDA and CDR2 SQIVND (reference sequence). V was trimmed by 2 bases and J by 6 bases, leaving 10 bases between them. This CDR3 spans 13 amino acids. The receptor's source is a human donor in good health, serving as a control. The sequencing sample was made of sorted CD4+, CD8+, or CD8+CD57+ T cells (not recorded which) from PBMCs. The rearrangement uses TRBV19 and TRBJ1-1, with unresolved D. The DNA for the CDR3 is TGTGCCAGTAGTATAACATTCGGGGCTGAAGCTTTCTTT. This encodes CASSITFGAEAFF. The variable domain in full, completed from reference TRBV19 and TRBJ1-1, reads DGGITQSPKYLFRKEGQNVTLSCEQNLNHDAMYWYRQDPGQGLRLIYYSQIVNDFQKGDIAEGYSVSREKKESFPLTVTSAQKNPTAFYLCASSITFGAEAFFGQGTRLTVV.